A selection of T cell receptor beta chains follows, all from one sample in a study of blood T cell repertoires in COVID-19. Profiling relied on immunoSEQ multiplex PCR, and the TCRdb table lists in-frame clones only, not all of them. The sample yields approximately 330,000 clones, 85% to 90% seen once. The specimen was peripheral blood. All receptors derive from a woman aged 40-49 years with COVID-19, enrolled during active disease. The CDR3 runs from the conserved cysteine through the conserved F or W. Fields, in order: V gene, J gene, D gene, clone size, CDR3 protein, CDR3 DNA. The D gene is left open where the match is weak. The size of a clone is reported for some rows only, either as once, few or many, or as a class for expanded clones.

>TRBV27|TRBJ1-5|TRBD1|NA
CASSQGTGVNQPQHF
TGTGCCAGCAGCCAGGGGACAGGCGTTAATCAGCCCCAGCATTTT
>TRBV18|TRBJ2-3|NA|NA
CASSPTGGREDTQYF
TGTGCCAGCTCCCCCACGGGCGGGCGGGAAGATACGCAGTATTTT
>TRBV5-6|TRBJ1-6|TRBD1|once
CASSLATGVKSPLHF
TGTGCCAGCAGCCTCGCAACAGGGGTAAAATCACCCCTCCACTTT
>TRBV5-6|TRBJ2-1|NA|NA
CASSLTSSEQFF
TGTGCCAGCAGCTTGACTTCTAGTGAGCAGTTCTTC
>TRBV10-3|TRBJ2-7|TRBD1|NA
CAISTDRGAYEQYF
TGTGCCATCAGCACCGACAGGGGGGCCTACGAGCAGTACTTC
>TRBV29-1|TRBJ2-6|NA|NA
CSVGVTSGANVLTF
TGCAGCGTCGGAGTGACCTCAGGGGCCAACGTCCTGACTTTC
>TRBV6-1|TRBJ1-1|NA|NA
CASSEGRGGTEAFF
TGTGCCAGCAGTGAAGGTAGGGGAGGCACTGAAGCTTTCTTT
>TRBV28|TRBJ2-5|NA|NA
CASSFPPDGQKETQYF
TGTGCCAGCAGTTTCCCGCCTGATGGACAGAAAGAGACCCAGTACTTC
>TRBV6-5|TRBJ2-7|TRBD1|NA
CATAGGLPREQYF
TGTGCCACCGCAGGGGGCCTTCCCCGCGAGCAGTACTTC
>TRBV5-4|TRBJ1-6|TRBD1|NA
CASNAPGQNNSPLHF
TGTGCCAGCAACGCACCGGGACAGAATAATTCACCCCTCCACTTT
>TRBV6-2/TRBV6-3|TRBJ2-1|TRBD2|NA
CASSSFLAGEWDEQFF
TGTGCCAGCAGTTCGTTTCTAGCGGGGGAATGGGATGAGCAGTTCTTC
>TRBV7-2|TRBJ1-2|NA|NA
CASSSLTPGSANYGYTF
TGTGCCAGCAGCTCACTTACCCCAGGATCTGCTAACTATGGCTACACCTTC
>TRBV18|TRBJ1-1|NA|NA
CASSPPRAGLNTEAFF
TGTGCCAGCTCACCACCCCGCGCGGGCTTGAACACTGAAGCTTTCTTT
>TRBV4-1|TRBJ2-2|TRBD2|NA
CASSQVAGGGAGELFF
TGCGCCAGCAGCCAAGTAGCGGGAGGGGGAGCCGGGGAGCTGTTTTTT
>TRBV6-4|TRBJ2-5|NA|NA
CASSETPEQAIETQYF
TGTGCCAGCAGTGAAACCCCCGAGCAAGCCATAGAGACCCAGTACTTC
>TRBV7-6|TRBJ1-6|TRBD1|few
CASSLDPPGTAPNSPLHF
TGTGCCAGCAGCTTAGACCCCCCGGGGACAGCGCCAAATTCACCCCTCCACTTT
>TRBV9|TRBJ1-3|TRBD1|NA
CASSGDSDSSGNTIYF
TGTGCCAGCAGCGGGGACAGTGATAGCTCTGGAAACACCATATATTTT
>TRBV19|TRBJ2-7|TRBD1|NA
CASSSTGASYEQYF
TGTGCCAGTAGTAGTACAGGGGCCTCCTACGAGCAGTACTTC
>TRBV27|TRBJ1-6|NA|once
CASSPLGNSPLHF
TGTGCCAGCAGCCCACTAGGAAATTCACCCCTCCACTTT
>TRBV27|TRBJ1-2|TRBD1|NA
CASGVRSGGPPRGYTF
TGTGCCAGCGGTGTGAGGTCAGGGGGTCCCCCTAGGGGCTACACCTTC
>TRBV4-3|TRBJ2-7|TRBD2|few
CASSQAASGHYEQYF
TGCGCCAGCAGCCAAGCGGCTAGCGGGCACTACGAGCAGTACTTC
>TRBV5-5|TRBJ2-5|TRBD1|NA
CASSLEDRGWETQYF
TGTGCCAGCAGCTTGGAGGACAGGGGGTGGGAGACCCAGTACTTC
>TRBV19|TRBJ1-5|TRBD1|NA
CASSSTGGPQPQHF
TGTGCCAGTAGTTCGACAGGGGGCCCTCAGCCCCAGCATTTT
>TRBV5-4|TRBJ2-5|TRBD1|NA
CASSSGTGSQETQYF
TGTGCCAGCAGCTCCGGGACAGGGTCTCAAGAGACCCAGTACTTC
>TRBV6-2/TRBV6-3|TRBJ2-3|NA|NA
CASSFRRTNDTQYF
TGTGCCAGCAGTTTCCGTCGGACAAACGATACGCAGTATTTT
>TRBV28|TRBJ2-3|TRBD2|NA
CASRWGEGTTDTQYF
TGTGCCAGCAGGTGGGGGGAGGGGACCACAGATACGCAGTATTTT
>TRBV21-1|TRBJ2-3|NA|NA
CASSSVSSGRRTDTQYF
TGTGCCAGCAGCAGCGTATCTAGCGGGAGAAGGACAGATACGCAGTATTTT
>TRBV19|TRBJ2-5|NA|NA
CASSIQPRGKETQYF
TGTGCCAGTAGTATCCAACCCAGGGGTAAAGAGACCCAGTACTTC
>TRBV7-8|TRBJ2-3|TRBD2|NA
CASSFRREGTDTQYF
TGTGCCAGCAGCTTCCGTCGGGAGGGGACAGATACGCAGTATTTT
>TRBV28|TRBJ1-2|TRBD1|once
CASSWTGGRDGYTF
TGTGCCAGCAGCTGGACAGGGGGCAGGGATGGCTACACCTTC
>TRBV28|TRBJ1-2|NA|NA
CASKLGSKNYGYTF
TGTGCCAGCAAACTAGGATCGAAGAACTATGGCTACACCTTC